A selection of T cell receptor beta chains follows, all from one sample in a study of cytomegalovirus exposure and HLA in healthy donors. Assay used: immunoSEQ multiplex PCR; TCRdb lists only in-frame clones, some missing. Seen here are 150,000 to 170,000 clones, over 70% observed once, and the top ten hold roughly 13%. Sequencing was carried out using PBMCs. All receptors come from a man younger than 40 in good health and CMV-seropositive. Both conserved end residues are part of each CDR3. A D gene is named only where the DNA matches it firmly. Not all rows give a size; the values are once, few, many and, for expanded clones, a class.

V	D	size	length	J	DNA	CDR3
TRBV7-9	TRBD2	once	18	TRBJ2-3	TGTGCCAGCAGCTCAAGGGCGTACCTAGCGGGATACACAGATACGCAGTATTTT	CASSSRAYLAGYTDTQYF
TRBV7-7	.	.	14	TRBJ2-7	TGTGCTAGCAGCTTAGGACCGGGGGACTACGAGCAGTACTTC	CASSLGPGDYEQYF
TRBV19	.	.	13	TRBJ2-4	TGTGCCAGTAGTAGCGGGGCAAACAACATTCAGTACTTC	CASSSGANNIQYF
TRBV19	.	.	11	TRBJ2-5	TGTGCCAGTAGTACTGAAGAGACCCAGTACTTC	CASSTEETQYF
TRBV7-8	.	.	17	TRBJ1-2	TGTGCCAGCAGCTCCGACAGCATGGGGCGGGGAGACTATGGCTACACCTTC	CASSSDSMGRGDYGYTF
TRBV28	.	.	16	TRBJ1-5	TGTGCCAGCAGTCTGACGTCGGGGGTAAGCAATCAGCCCCAGCATTTT	CASSLTSGVSNQPQHF
TRBV7-8	TRBD1	.	15	TRBJ1-1	TGTGCCAGCAGCGTCCGGGACAGACCGAACACTGAAGCTTTCTTT	CASSVRDRPNTEAFF
TRBV6-1	.	.	13	TRBJ1-5	TGTGCCAGCTGTTGGACAATCCAACAGCCCCAGCATTTT	CASCWTIQQPQHF
TRBV7-2	TRBD2	.	17	TRBJ2-3	TGTGCCAGCAGCTTAGCGACTAGCGGGGCCAGCACAGATACGCAGTATTTT	CASSLATSGASTDTQYF
TRBV6-5	TRBD2	.	15	TRBJ2-5	TGTGCCAGCAGATTAGCTGCGGGAGGAAGAGAGACCCAGTACTTC	CASRLAAGGRETQYF
TRBV29-1	.	few	13	TRBJ1-1	TGCAGCGTCGGGGGACTAGCGAACACTGAAGCTTTCTTT	CSVGGLANTEAFF
TRBV11-3	TRBD2	.	19	TRBJ2-2	TGTGCCAGCAGCCCATTGACGGGGGGGATCAGGGGAGACACCGGGGAGCTGTTTTTT	CASSPLTGGIRGDTGELFF
TRBV7-8	.	few	15	TRBJ2-6	TGTGCCAGCAGGGGGGCAGTTATCGGGGCCAACGTCCTGACTTTC	CASRGAVIGANVLTF
TRBV9	.	.	15	TRBJ2-3	TGTGCCAGCAGCTTCACTGGGACTAGCACAGATACGCAGTATTTT	CASSFTGTSTDTQYF
TRBV5-1	.	few	13	TRBJ2-7	TGCGCCAGCAGCTTGGAGTGGTCAGGCGAGCAGTACTTC	CASSLEWSGEQYF
TRBV4-1	TRBD2	once	16	TRBJ2-7	TGCGCCAGCAGCCCCGGTGGACTAGCGGTCTCCTACGAGCAGTACTTC	CASSPGGLAVSYEQYF
TRBV7-8	TRBD2	.	15	TRBJ2-3	TGTGCCAGCAGCTTTAGCGGGACGGGCACAGATACGCAGTATTTT	CASSFSGTGTDTQYF
TRBV7-2	TRBD1	.	14	TRBJ2-5	TGTGCCAGCAGCTTACAGGGGGCGGCGGAGACCCAGTACTTC	CASSLQGAAETQYF
TRBV27	.	.	16	TRBJ2-7	TGTGCCAGCAGTTTAGGAGGGGCAGGGCATACCTACGAGCAGTACTTC	CASSLGGAGHTYEQYF
TRBV21-1	.	.	22	TRBJ2-5	TGTGCCAGCAGCCCCCCCCGGGGGACTAGCGGGAGGGCCGGGGAAGATGCGGAGACCCAGTACTTC	CASSPPRGTSGRAGEDAETQYF
TRBV19	TRBD1	.	17	TRBJ2-1	TGTGCCAGTAGTATAGTAGGGGGCCAAAGCTCCTACAATGAGCAGTTCTTC	CASSIVGGQSSYNEQFF
TRBV5-1	.	.	15	TRBJ1-1	TGCGCCAGCAGCTTGGAGGCAGGGCGAGGCGGGAAAGCTTTCTTT	CASSLEAGRGGKAFF
TRBV5-1	TRBD1	.	15	TRBJ1-6	TGCGCCAGCACTCCGGGACAGGGGTATAGTTCACCCCTCCACTTT	CASTPGQGYSSPLHF
TRBV7-8	.	.	16	TRBJ2-2	TGTGCCAGCAGCATCATGGCCTCGGGAGTCGGCGGGGAGCTGTTTTTT	CASSIMASGVGGELFF
TRBV7-9	TRBD2	.	15	TRBJ2-1	TGTGCCAGCAGCATGACTAGCGGAGAGTACAATGAGCAGTTCTTC	CASSMTSGEYNEQFF
TRBV25-1	.	few	16	TRBJ2-1	TGTGCCAGCAGTGAAGAGAGCGGGCCCGCCAACAATGAGCAGTTCTTC	CASSEESGPANNEQFF
TRBV28	.	.	13	TRBJ2-3	TGTGCCAGCAGTTTTCGATCGACTGGTACGCAGTATTTT	CASSFRSTGTQYF
TRBV2	.	.	13	TRBJ1-2	TGTGCCAGCAGTGAAGGGGCAGGGGATGGCTACACCTTC	CASSEGAGDGYTF